Detailed here is one T cell receptor (beta chain). The data belong to a study of T-cell memory formation after mild COVID-19. TCRdb called the 5' RACE reads again in MiXCR, with one record for every CDR3 protein. The data show hundreds of thousands of distinct CDR3 sequences, 20% to 25% seen once. This CDR3 is built from 15 residues. The J segment lost 3 bases and the V segment lost 5 bases, leaving 2 bases of the junction unmatched. Germline V lookup: CDR1 MNHEY, CDR2 SVGEGT. The chain links TRBV6-2 or TRBV6-3 to TRBJ2-2; 11 nucleotides line up with TRBD2. The sequencing sample was made of PBMCs or a T cell subset sorted from them (not recorded which). The receptor comes from a man between 18 and 29 years old who had mild COVID-19 (a few samples of this study predate the infection). Cell type and time point are not known. In DNA form, the CDR3 reads TGTGCCAGCAGTCGGACTAGCGGGTACACCGGGGAGCTGTTTTTT. It codes for CASSRTSGYTGELFF.